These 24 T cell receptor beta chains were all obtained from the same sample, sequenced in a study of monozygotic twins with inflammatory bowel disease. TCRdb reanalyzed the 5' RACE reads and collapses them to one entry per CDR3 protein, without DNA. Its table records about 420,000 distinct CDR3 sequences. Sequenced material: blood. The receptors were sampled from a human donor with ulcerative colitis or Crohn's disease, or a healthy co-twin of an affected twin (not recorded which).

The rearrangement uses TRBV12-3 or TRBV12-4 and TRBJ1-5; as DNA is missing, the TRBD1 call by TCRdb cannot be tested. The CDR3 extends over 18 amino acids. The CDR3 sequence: CASSLVSATGGGGQPQHF.

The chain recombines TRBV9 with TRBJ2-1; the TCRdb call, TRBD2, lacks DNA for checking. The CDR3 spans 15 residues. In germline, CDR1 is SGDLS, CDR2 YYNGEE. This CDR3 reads CASSVVLGGYNEQFF. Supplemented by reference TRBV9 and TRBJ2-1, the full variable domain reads DSGVTQTPKHLITATGQRVTLRCSPRSGDLSVYWYQQSLDQGLQFLIQYYNGEERAKGNILERFSAQQFPDLHSELNLSSLELGDSALYFCASSVVLGGYNEQFFGPGTRLTVL.

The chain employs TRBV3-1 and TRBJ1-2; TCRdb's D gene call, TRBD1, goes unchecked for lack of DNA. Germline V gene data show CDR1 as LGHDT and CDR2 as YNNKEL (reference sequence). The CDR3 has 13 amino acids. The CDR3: CASSQVGGSGYTF.

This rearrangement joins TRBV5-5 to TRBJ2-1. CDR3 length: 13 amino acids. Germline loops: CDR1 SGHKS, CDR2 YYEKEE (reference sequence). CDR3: CASSFGLGNEQFF.

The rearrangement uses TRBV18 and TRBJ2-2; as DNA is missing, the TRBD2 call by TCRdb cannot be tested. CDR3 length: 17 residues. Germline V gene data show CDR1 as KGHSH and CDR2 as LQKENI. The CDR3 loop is CASSGLRLAVNTGELFF. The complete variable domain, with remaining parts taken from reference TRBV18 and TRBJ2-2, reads NAGVMQNPRHLVRRRGQEARLRCSPMKGHSHVYWYRQLPEEGLKFMVYLQKENIIDESGMPKERFSAEFPKEGPSILRIQQVVRGDSAAYFCASSGLRLAVNTGELFFGEGSRLTVL.

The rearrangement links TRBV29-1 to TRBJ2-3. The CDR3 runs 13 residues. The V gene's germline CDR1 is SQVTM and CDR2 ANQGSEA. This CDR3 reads CSVDPTGTDTQYF.

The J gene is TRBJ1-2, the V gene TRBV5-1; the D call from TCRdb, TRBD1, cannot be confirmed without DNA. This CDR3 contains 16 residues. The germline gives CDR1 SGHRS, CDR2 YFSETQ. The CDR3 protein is CASTPMGGHSNYGYTF. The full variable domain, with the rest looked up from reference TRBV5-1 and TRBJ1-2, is KAGVTQTPRYLIKTRGQQVTLSCSPISGHRSVSWYQQTPGQGLQFLFEYFSETQRNKGNFPGRFSGRQFSNSRSEMNVSTLELGDSALYLCASTPMGGHSNYGYTFGSGTRLTVV.

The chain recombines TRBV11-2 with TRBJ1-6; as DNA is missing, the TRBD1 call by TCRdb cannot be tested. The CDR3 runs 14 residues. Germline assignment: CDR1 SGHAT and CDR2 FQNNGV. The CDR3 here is CASGPDRGFSPLHF.

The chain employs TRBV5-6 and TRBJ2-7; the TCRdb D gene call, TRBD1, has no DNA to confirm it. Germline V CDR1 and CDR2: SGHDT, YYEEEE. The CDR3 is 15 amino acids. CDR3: CASSSYRQAPGEQYF.

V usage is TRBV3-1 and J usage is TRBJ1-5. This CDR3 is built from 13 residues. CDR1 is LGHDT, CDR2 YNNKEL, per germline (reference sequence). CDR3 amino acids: CASSQGAGQPQHF.

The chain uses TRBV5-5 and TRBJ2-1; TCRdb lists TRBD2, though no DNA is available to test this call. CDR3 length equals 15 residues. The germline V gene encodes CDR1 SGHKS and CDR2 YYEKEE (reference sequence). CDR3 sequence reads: CASSLTSGWVDEQFF.

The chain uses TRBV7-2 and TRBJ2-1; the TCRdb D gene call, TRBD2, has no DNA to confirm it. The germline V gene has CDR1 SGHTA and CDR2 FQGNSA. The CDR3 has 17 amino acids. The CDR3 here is CASSLALAGVPFYEQFF.

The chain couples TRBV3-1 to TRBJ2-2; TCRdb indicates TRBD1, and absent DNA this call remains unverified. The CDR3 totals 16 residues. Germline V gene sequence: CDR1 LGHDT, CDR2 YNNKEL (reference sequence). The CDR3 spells CASSQDGDKNTGELFF.

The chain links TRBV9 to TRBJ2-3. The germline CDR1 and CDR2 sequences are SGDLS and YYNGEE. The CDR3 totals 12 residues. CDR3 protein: CASSLFTDTQYF.

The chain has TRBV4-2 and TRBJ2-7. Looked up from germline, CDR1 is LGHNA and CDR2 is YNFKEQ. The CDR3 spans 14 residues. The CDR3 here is CASSREGRAYEQYF.

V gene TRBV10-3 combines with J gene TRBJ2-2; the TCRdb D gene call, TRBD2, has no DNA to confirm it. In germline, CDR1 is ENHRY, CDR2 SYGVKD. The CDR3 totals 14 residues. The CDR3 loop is CAILGGANTGELFF.

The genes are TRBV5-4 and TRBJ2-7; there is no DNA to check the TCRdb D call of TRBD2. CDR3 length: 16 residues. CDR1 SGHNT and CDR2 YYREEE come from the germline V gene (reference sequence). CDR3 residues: CASSLTGGPWGLEQYF.

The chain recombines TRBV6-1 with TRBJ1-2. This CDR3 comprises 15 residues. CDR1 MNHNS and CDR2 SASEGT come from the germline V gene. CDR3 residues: CASNRGGSEIYGYTF.

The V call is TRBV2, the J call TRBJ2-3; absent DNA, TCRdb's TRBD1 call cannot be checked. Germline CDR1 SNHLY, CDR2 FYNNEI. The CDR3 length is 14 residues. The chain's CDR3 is CASSEGPGTDTQYF.

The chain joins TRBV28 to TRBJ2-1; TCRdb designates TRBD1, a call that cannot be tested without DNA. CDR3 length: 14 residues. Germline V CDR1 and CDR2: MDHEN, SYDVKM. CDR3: CASSPSWGMDEQFF.

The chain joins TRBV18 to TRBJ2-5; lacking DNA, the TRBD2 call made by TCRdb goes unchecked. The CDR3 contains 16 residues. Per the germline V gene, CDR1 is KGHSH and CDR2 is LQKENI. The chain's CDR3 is CASSPPGIAGTRGQYF.

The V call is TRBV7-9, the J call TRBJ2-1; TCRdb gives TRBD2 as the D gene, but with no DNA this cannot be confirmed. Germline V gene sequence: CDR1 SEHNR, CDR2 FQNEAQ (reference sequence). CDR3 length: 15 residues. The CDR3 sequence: CASSFRTSGINEQFF.

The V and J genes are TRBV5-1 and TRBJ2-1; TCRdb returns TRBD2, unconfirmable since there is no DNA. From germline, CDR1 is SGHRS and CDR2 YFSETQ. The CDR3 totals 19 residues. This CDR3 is CASSSGLAGGPSSYNEQFF.

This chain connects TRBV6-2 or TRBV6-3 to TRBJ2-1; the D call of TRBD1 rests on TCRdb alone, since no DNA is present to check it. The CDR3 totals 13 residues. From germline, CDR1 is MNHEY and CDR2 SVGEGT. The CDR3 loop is CASSYDRYNEQFF.